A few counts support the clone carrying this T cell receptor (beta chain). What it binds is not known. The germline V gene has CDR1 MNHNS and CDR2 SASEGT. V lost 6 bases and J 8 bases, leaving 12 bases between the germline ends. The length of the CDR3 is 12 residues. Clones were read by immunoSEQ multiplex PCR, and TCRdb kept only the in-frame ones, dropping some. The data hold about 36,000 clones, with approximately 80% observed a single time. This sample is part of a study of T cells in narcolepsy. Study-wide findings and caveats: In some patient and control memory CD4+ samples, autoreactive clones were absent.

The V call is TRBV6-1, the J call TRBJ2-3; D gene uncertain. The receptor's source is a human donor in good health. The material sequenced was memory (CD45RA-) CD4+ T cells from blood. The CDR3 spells CASSPVGATQYF. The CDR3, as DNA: TGTGCCAGCAGCCCCGTAGGAGCTACGCAGTATTTT.